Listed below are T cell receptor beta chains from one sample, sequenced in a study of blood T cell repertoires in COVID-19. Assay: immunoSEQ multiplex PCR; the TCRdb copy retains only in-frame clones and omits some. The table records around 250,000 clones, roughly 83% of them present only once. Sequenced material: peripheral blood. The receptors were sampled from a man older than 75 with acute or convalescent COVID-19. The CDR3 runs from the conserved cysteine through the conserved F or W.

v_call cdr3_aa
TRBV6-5 CASSHGLLNTGELFF
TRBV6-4 CASSDRSSYEQYF
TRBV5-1 CASNREQETQYF
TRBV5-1 CASSPPRANTEAFF
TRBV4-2 CASSQVGTDYGYTF
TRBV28 CASSADSVNEKLFF
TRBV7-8 CASSSGEGKLFF
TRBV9 CASSVESGLTYEQYF
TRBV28 CASGYGVGNTIYF
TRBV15 CATSRGTGGYDGYTF
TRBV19 CATRGLTEQFF
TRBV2 CASRRTRNTGELFF
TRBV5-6 CASSVQLTDTQYF
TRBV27 CASSLTLGVYEQYF
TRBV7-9 CASSHRQGVDEQYF
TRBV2 CASRRDVGNTIYF
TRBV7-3 CASSRERAANTGELFF
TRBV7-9 CATWTGRFYNEQFF